The T cell receptor (beta chain) described here comes from a study of cytomegalovirus exposure and HLA in healthy donors. The PCR made use of 60 Vbeta and 13 Jbeta primers. Profiled with immunoSEQ multiplex PCR; TCRdb holds only in-frame clones, not every one. Of tens of thousands of clones listed, roughly two thirds are singletons. The specimen sequenced was PBMCs. The sequence was obtained from a man younger than 40 in good health and CMV-seronegative.

DNA of the CDR3: TGCGCCAGCAGGGGGGCCGGGTACAATGAGCAGTTCTTC. Protein product: CASRGAGYNEQFF. The chain joins TRBV4-1 to TRBJ2-1; possibly TRBD1 for D (6 bases). Germline V lookup: CDR1 MGHRA, CDR2 YSYEKL. The CDR3 has 13 amino acids. V was clipped by 6 bases and J by 4 bases, with 10 bases between them.